The 29 T cell receptor beta chains reported below all come from one sample, sequenced in a study of post-analysis software for immune sequencing data. Overall study findings and caveats: Controls had lower frequencies than patients of 4 or 5 TRBV segments, which included TRBV5-6, TRBV5-1 and TRBV20-1.

Unique molecular identifiers had been added to the TCR beta cDNA libraries. Each CDR3 protein gets one entry after TCRdb re-called the PCR reads with MiXCR. The sample comprises roughly 620,000 distinct CDR3 sequences, roughly two fifths of which are singletons, and 1.5% to 2% rests with the top ten. No cognate antigen is known for these TCRs. The sequenced sample consisted of blood. Receptors were obtained from a girl between 5 and 17 years old with multiple sclerosis.

This chain links TRBV6-5 with TRBJ1-2, with D maybe TRBD1 (6 bases). The ends were cut back, 2 bases at V and 9 bases at J, with 10 bases in the middle. Germline CDR1 reads MNHEY; CDR2 reads SVGAGI. The CDR3 has 12 amino acids. CDR3 region: CASSYGQGSYTF. CDR3 coding DNA: TGTGCCAGCAGTTACGGGCAGGGGAGCTACACCTTC.

This clonotype was observed a handful of times. The V call is TRBV20-1, the J call TRBJ2-1, with 11 bases identical to TRBD2. Germline assignment: CDR1 DFQATT and CDR2 SNEGSKA (reference sequence). With 6 bases clipped from V and 6 bases from J, the junction kept 7 bases outside the gene matches. This CDR3 spans 14 amino acids. Here the CDR3 reads CSATIAGGFNEQFF. The CDR3 bases are TGCAGTGCGACCATAGCGGGAGGGTTCAATGAGCAGTTCTTC.

This chain joins TRBV5-1 and TRBJ2-7; 9 nucleotides line up with TRBD1. Germline V gives CDR1 SGHRS, CDR2 YFSETQ. The CDR3 is made up of 16 amino acids. J lost 5 bases, V lost 3 bases, and 12 bases had no gene match. The CDR3 bases are TGCGCCAGCAGCTCCGACCGGGACAGGGTCTCTAACGAGCAGTACTTC. Translation: CASSSDRDRVSNEQYF.

This sequence joins TRBV7-2 and TRBJ1-2, with D unclear. Trimming pared 3 bases from V and 8 bases from J, leaving 13 bases between. The CDR3 extends over 13 amino acids. Germline CDR1 reads SGHTA; CDR2 reads FQGNSA. CDR3 bases: TGTGCCAGCAGCTTCCGGGCCCGTGAGGGCTACACCTTC. This codes for CASSFRAREGYTF.

The table lists this clonotype with a count of one. V usage is TRBV6-2 or TRBV6-3 and J usage is TRBJ2-1; possible D gene TRBD1, 5 bases. Gene TRBJ2-7 matches the end of the DNA better, so the J call may be wrong. The CDR3 is 13 amino acids. Per the germline V gene, CDR1 is MNHEY and CDR2 is SVGEGT. CDR3 sequence: CASLGQLYNEQYF. CDR3 in DNA: TGTGCCAGCCTAGGACAACTCTACAATGAGCAGTACTTC.

The gene calls are TRBV7-8 and TRBJ2-7; 14 bases map to TRBD2. V gave up 4 bases and J gave up 7 bases; unmatched junction bases: 9. The CDR3 runs 16 residues. Germline assignment: CDR1 SGHVS and CDR2 FQNEAQ. The CDR3 reads CASSWGLAGDSGEQYF. The CDR3 DNA is TGTGCCAGCAGCTGGGGACTAGCGGGAGACTCGGGTGAGCAGTACTTC.

The chain recombines TRBV28 with TRBJ2-7; 7 bases fit TRBD1. The J call is in doubt because the DNA end fits TRBJ2-5 better. The length of the CDR3 is 13 residues. Germline V gene sequence: CDR1 MDHEN, CDR2 SYDVKM. CDR3 loop: CAITQGKLETQYF. As DNA, the CDR3 is TGTGCCATCACACAGGGGAAGTTGGAGACCCAGTACTTC.

A few counts support this clonotype. One end of the junction does not line up with germline, which may come from a read error. CDR3 sequence: CASSLNAGGTSTDTQYF. DNA of the CDR3: TGTGCTAGCAGCTTAAACGCGGGAGGGACTAGCACAGATACGCAGTATTTT. V usage is TRBV7-7 and J usage is TRBJ2-3, with 9 bases that match TRBD2. This CDR3 comprises 17 residues. The V gene's germline CDR1 is SSHAT and CDR2 FNYEAQ (reference sequence). Full variable domain (outside the CDR3, taken from reference TRBV7-7 and TRBJ2-3): GAGVSQSPRYKVTKRGQDVTLRCDPISSHATLYWYQQALGQGPEFLTYFNYEAQPDKSGLPSDRFSAERPEGSISTLTIQRTEQRDSAMYRCASSLNAGGTSTDTQYFGPGTRLTVL.

This chain joins TRBV5-1 and TRBJ2-7; D not resolved. Looked up from germline, CDR1 is SGHRS and CDR2 is YFSETQ. This CDR3 spans 16 amino acids. The V end was cut by 0 bases, the J end by 0 bases, with 13 bases between. CDR3 bases: TGCGCCAGCAGCTTGGGGGCCGGAGTCGGCTCCTACGAGCAGTACTTC. This codes for CASSLGAGVGSYEQYF.

About this clonotype itself: Mismatch with germline at one junction end may stem from a read error. The chain links TRBV12-3 or TRBV12-4 to TRBJ1-2; D unclear. This CDR3 has 13 amino acids. CDR3 nucleotides: TGTGACAGCAGACTAGCCGGTGGGTATGGCTACACCTTC. It yields the protein CDSRLAGGYGYTF.

This chain joins TRBV12-3 or TRBV12-4 and TRBJ2-1; TRBD2 agrees at 11 bases. The CDR3 spans 15 residues. With V trimmed by 3 bases and J by 7 bases, 5 bases remained unmatched. The CDR3 spells CASSFLTSGRNEQFF. CDR3 bases: TGTGCCAGCAGTTTTCTTACTAGCGGGAGAAATGAGCAGTTCTTC.

A few counts support this clonotype. V gene TRBV12-5 combines with J gene TRBJ2-3; TRBD1 agrees at 9 bases. J gave up 6 bases and V 4 bases, and 8 bases lay outside the gene matches. CDR3 length equals 15 residues. Germline assignment: CDR1 LGHNT and CDR2 FRNRAP. Written as DNA, the CDR3 is TGTGCTAGTGGTTGGCAAAACAGGGGGCTGGATACGCAGTATTTT. This codes for CASGWQNRGLDTQYF. Supplemented by reference TRBV12-5 and TRBJ2-3, the full variable domain reads DARVTQTPRHKVTEMGQEVTMRCQPILGHNTVFWYRQTMMQGLELLAYFRNRAPLDDSGMPKDRFSAEMPDATLATLKIQPSEPRDSAVYFCASGWQNRGLDTQYFGPGTRLTVL.

The chain has TRBV6-6 and TRBJ2-1; either TRBD1 or TRBD2 may fit D (6 bases each). The length of the CDR3 is 13 residues. The V gene lost 5 bases and the J gene lost 5 bases, with 10 bases spanning the gap. Looked up from germline, CDR1 is MNHNY and CDR2 is SVGAGI (reference sequence). This chain's CDR3 is CASSARGHNEQFF. In nucleotides, the CDR3 is TGTGCCAGCAGTGCCCGGGGGCACAATGAGCAGTTCTTC.

V is TRBV12-3 or TRBV12-4 and J is TRBJ2-1, with TRBD1 matching 12 bases. V shed 6 bases, J shed 7 bases, and the junction held 1 base outside the gene matches. The CDR3 is 13 amino acids. CDR3 region: CASRGQGANEQFF. CDR3 coding DNA: TGTGCCAGCAGGGGACAGGGGGCTAATGAGCAGTTCTTC.

This clonotype was seen more than once but under ten times. This chain connects TRBV12-3 or TRBV12-4 to TRBJ2-1, with 14 bases matching TRBD2. J was trimmed by 0 bases and V by 4 bases; bases with no gene match: 17. The CDR3 extends over 22 amino acids. Here the CDR3 DNA reads TGTGCCAGCAGTTCTAAACTCCTAGGACTAGCGGGGGGCCAAAGCTCCTACAATGAGCAGTTCTTC. Translation gives CASSSKLLGLAGGQSSYNEQFF.

This sequence joins TRBV6-6 and TRBJ2-1; tentative D call: TRBD2 (5 bases). Per the germline V gene, CDR1 is MNHNY and CDR2 is SVGAGI (reference sequence). Trimming stripped 4 bases from V and 13 bases from J, with 17 bases between. The CDR3 extends over 13 amino acids. DNA of the CDR3: TGTGCCAGCAGTTCCGAGAGGGAAGAGACCCAGTTCTTC. This translates into CASSSEREETQFF.

The chain uses TRBV10-3 and TRBJ2-3, with TRBD2 matching over 12 bases. The V and J ends lost 7 bases and 4 bases, in that order; junction bases with no gene match: 6. Germline loops: CDR1 ENHRY, CDR2 SYGVKD. The CDR3 has 15 residues. Here the CDR3 reads CAINLAGGRSDTQYF. The CDR3 bases are TGTGCCATCAACCTAGCGGGAGGGCGCTCAGATACGCAGTATTTT.

As for this clonotype: At one of its ends the junction is not consistent with the germline gene, which may arise from a read error. The chain uses TRBV5-1 and TRBJ2-5; 7 positions match TRBD2. Germline V gene data show CDR1 as SGHRS and CDR2 as YFSETQ. The CDR3 is made up of 14 amino acids. CDR3 sequence (DNA): TGCGCCAACAGCAGCGGGATCCTTGGGGAGACCCAGTACTTC. It is translated as CANSSGILGETQYF.

On this clonotype itself: A junction end diverges from the germline sequence, so it may reflect a read error. The chain uses TRBV20-1 and TRBJ1-1; D uncertain. The CDR3 contains 12 residues. Germline lookup yields CDR1 DFQATT and CDR2 SNEGSKA (reference sequence). CDR3 in amino acids: CSARPLNTEACF. Written as DNA, the CDR3 is TGCAGTGCTAGACCACTGAACACTGAAGCTTGCTTT.

Here the CDR3 reads CASSLGFGGENTEAFF. The CDR3 nucleotides are TGTGCCAGCAGTTTAGGGTTCGGGGGAGAGAACACTGAAGCTTTCTTT. The chain is built from TRBV12-3 or TRBV12-4 and TRBJ1-1; tentatively, D is TRBD1 (5 bases). Trimming stripped 1 base from V and 1 base from J, with 13 bases between. The CDR3 spans 16 residues.

The chain joins TRBV7-9 to TRBJ2-2; 8 positions match TRBD1. Germline trimming cut 5 bases from V and 4 bases from J; bases unmatched to any gene: 6. The CDR3 extends over 15 amino acids. Germline V gene data show CDR1 as SEHNR and CDR2 as FQNEAQ (reference sequence). Here the CDR3 reads CASSEDRGVTGELFF. CDR3 coding DNA: TGTGCCAGCAGCGAAGACAGGGGAGTCACCGGGGAGCTGTTTTTT.

V usage is TRBV20-1 and J usage is TRBJ2-3; unclear D gene. The CDR3 runs to 12 residues. V was shortened by 1 base and J by 2 bases, with 4 bases between the two germline ends. CDR1 is DFQATT, CDR2 SNEGSKA, per germline (reference sequence). In DNA form, the CDR3 reads TGCAGTGCTAGAGTTTTCACAGATACGCAGTATTTT. Its translation is CSARVFTDTQYF.

This chain links TRBV7-4 with TRBJ2-7; D gene ambiguous. Matching the DNA end better, TRBJ2-5 makes the J call doubtful. Germline-derived CDR1 and CDR2 are SGHVT and SQSDAQ. The CDR3 spans 13 residues. The chain's CDR3 is CASSAQIRETQYF. The CDR3 nucleotides read TGTGCCAGCAGTGCCCAGATCAGGGAGACCCAGTACTTC.

V gene TRBV5-6 combines with J gene TRBJ2-7; a weak D match, TRBD2 (7 bases). Trimming pared 2 bases from V and 7 bases from J, leaving 16 bases between. CDR3 size: 14 residues. Germline CDR1 is SGHDT and CDR2 is YYEEEE. This CDR3 is CASSFIGGRKEQYF. CDR3 in DNA: TGTGCCAGCAGCTTTATCGGGGGGCGCAAGGAGCAGTACTTC. The full variable domain, rest sourced from reference TRBV5-6 and TRBJ2-7, is DAGVTQSPTHLIKTRGQQVTLRCSPKSGHDTVSWYQQALGQGPQFIFQYYEEEERQRGNFPDRFSGHQFPNYSSELNVNALLLGDSALYLCASSFIGGRKEQYFGPGTRLTVT.

This clonotype appeared a single time. The genes are TRBV27 and TRBJ2-5; tentative D call: TRBD1 (5 bases). The germline gives CDR1 MNHEY, CDR2 SMNVEV (reference sequence). Trimming left V 6 bases short and J 3 bases short, with 11 bases between. CDR3 size: 13 residues. The CDR3 reads CASRPTDEETQYF. The CDR3 DNA reads TGTGCCAGCAGACCGACAGACGAAGAGACCCAGTACTTC.

This clonotype was recorded a few times. The chain has TRBV29-1 and TRBJ2-3; D remains unclear. The CDR3 loop spans 12 amino acids. Germline CDR1 reads SQVTM; CDR2 reads ANQGSEA. V lost 4 bases and J 4 bases, leaving 9 bases between the germline ends. CDR3 DNA sequence: TGCAGCGTTGGATTAAAGGCAGATACGCAGTATTTT. Translation gives CSVGLKADTQYF.

As to this clonotype: An end of the junction differs from the germline gene, which may be a read error. The chain joins TRBV20-1 to TRBJ2-6; possibly TRBD1 for D (5 bases). The V gene's germline CDR1 is DFQATT and CDR2 SNEGSKA (reference sequence). The length of the CDR3 is 14 residues. CDR3 protein: CSARENSGANVRTF. The CDR3 bases are TGCAGTGCTAGGGAAAACTCTGGGGCCAACGTCCGGACTTTC.

The rearrangement joins TRBV6-6 to TRBJ1-1; D may be TRBD1 (5 bases). The CDR3 has 14 amino acids. V dropped 5 bases and J dropped 5 bases, with 15 bases sitting between them. Germline lookup yields CDR1 MNHNY and CDR2 SVGAGI (reference sequence). The CDR3 reads CASSPLGGGTEAFF. As DNA, the CDR3 is TGTGCCAGCAGTCCGCTCGGGGGGGGTACTGAAGCTTTCTTT.

The chain joins TRBV12-3 or TRBV12-4 to TRBJ2-7, with D possibly TRBD1 on 6 matching bases. The CDR3 totals 13 residues. Trimming stripped 4 bases from V and 3 bases from J, with 10 bases between. The CDR3 coding sequence is TGTGCCAGCAGTTACAGGGTTATCTACGAGCAGTACTTC. Translated, it gives CASSYRVIYEQYF.